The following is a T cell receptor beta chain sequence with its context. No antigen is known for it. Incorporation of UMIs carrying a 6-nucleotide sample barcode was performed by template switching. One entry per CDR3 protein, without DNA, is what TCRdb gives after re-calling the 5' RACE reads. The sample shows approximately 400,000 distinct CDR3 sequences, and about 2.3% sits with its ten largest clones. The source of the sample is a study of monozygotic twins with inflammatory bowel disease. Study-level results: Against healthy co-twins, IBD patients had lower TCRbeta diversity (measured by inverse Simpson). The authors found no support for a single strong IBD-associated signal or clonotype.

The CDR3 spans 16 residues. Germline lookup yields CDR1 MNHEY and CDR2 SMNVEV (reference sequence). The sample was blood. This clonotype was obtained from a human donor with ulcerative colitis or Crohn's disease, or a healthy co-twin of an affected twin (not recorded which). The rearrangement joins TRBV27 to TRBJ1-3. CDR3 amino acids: CASSFRAPGSGNTIYF.